The 6 T cell receptor beta chains in this list originate from one sample, sequenced in a study of graft-versus-host responses after intestinal transplantation. The antigens for these receptors are not known. Sequencing was performed with immunoSEQ multiplex PCR; in TCRdb, only in-frame clones are kept and a portion is missing. The table lists roughly 64,000 clones, 90% to 95% of them singletons, with 1.7% in the top ten. The input for sequencing was unstimulated CD8+ T cells sorted from spleen or lymph node cells, taken before transplant. These receptors originate from a human donor who was the organ donor for an intestinal transplant.

The genes are TRBV14 and TRBJ2-1, with TRBD2 identical over 11 bases. Unmatched junction bases numbered 16, after V lost 4 bases and J lost 5 bases. The CDR3 has 19 residues. The germline V gene encodes CDR1 SGHDN and CDR2 FVKESK. CDR3: CASSRWSSGRAPGDNEQFF. The CDR3, as DNA: TGTGCCAGCAGCCGCTGGAGTAGCGGGAGGGCTCCCGGTGACAATGAGCAGTTCTTC.

The V call is TRBV7-9, the J call TRBJ1-2; D uncertain. Germline CDR1 and CDR2: SEHNR and FQNEAQ (reference sequence). V lost 5 bases to trimming and J lost 3 bases, with 19 bases between them. This CDR3 spans 16 amino acids. The CDR3 region is CASSPRSIGGYYGYTF. DNA for the CDR3: TGTGCCAGCAGCCCCCGTTCAATCGGTGGTTACTATGGCTACACCTTC.

This chain uses TRBV30 with TRBJ1-5; D perhaps matches TRBD1 (6 bases). The CDR3 is 16 amino acids. V shed 3 bases and J shed 0 bases, with 15 bases lying between them. Germline V gene data show CDR1 as GTSNPN and CDR2 as SVGIG (reference sequence). The CDR3 region has the DNA TGTGCCTGGAGCTCAAACAGGGCCGATAGCAATCAGCCCCAGCATTTT. Amino acids: CAWSSNRADSNQPQHF.

The CDR3, as DNA: TGTGCCAGCGGGGGGACAGGGCGAGGCTACACCTTC. Its translation is CASGGTGRGYTF. The chain links TRBV6-6 to TRBJ1-2; 9 bases are a match to TRBD1. Losses at the gene ends were 8 bases for V and 8 bases for J; bases not matched to a gene: 6. This CDR3 is 12 amino acids long. Per germline, CDR1 MNHNY and CDR2 SVGAGI (reference sequence).

This clone was observed once. The rearrangement links TRBV7-6 to TRBJ1-1, with unresolved D. CDR1 and CDR2 (germline): SGHVS, FNYEAQ. V was pared by 6 bases and J by 7 bases, with 18 bases between. The CDR3 runs 14 residues. Written as DNA, the CDR3 is TGTGCCAGCAGACTGGGCCCCGGCCCCGGTGAAGCTTTCTTT. It is translated as CASRLGPGPGEAFF.

The gene calls are TRBV5-4 and TRBJ1-2; 7 bases line up with TRBD1. The CDR3 totals 13 residues. The J segment lost 11 bases and the V segment lost 7 bases, leaving 14 bases of the junction unmatched. The germline V gene encodes CDR1 SGHNT and CDR2 YYREEE (reference sequence). The CDR3 region has the DNA TGTGCCAGCCGGTGGGTCAAGACAGGGACTTACACCTTC. This encodes CASRWVKTGTYTF.